This T cell receptor beta chain was sequenced in a study of identical twins. Using its own MiXCR run on the 5' RACE reads, TCRdb lists one record per CDR3 protein. The table records some 460,000 distinct CDR3 sequences, about 14% of them present only once. CDR1 SGHRS and CDR2 YFSETQ come from the germline V gene. Trimming shortened V by 0 bases and J by 2 bases, and 7 bases separated the two germline ends. CDR3 size: 14 residues. This sample also appeared in a second study, on yellow fever vaccine responses in identical twins.

J is TRBJ2-3 and V is TRBV5-1; no clear D. The sequence derives from a woman aged 18-30 years in good health. The sequenced sample was CD4+ T cells sorted from blood. CDR3 sequence: CASSLVATTDTQYF. Written as DNA, the CDR3 is TGCGCCAGCAGCTTGGTGGCGACCACAGATACGCAGTATTTT.